This T cell receptor beta chain came from a study of blood T cell repertoires in COVID-19. Background on the study: Samples taken during acute and convalescent COVID-19 were collected in the United States, Italy and Spain. Nucleic acid was either cDNA or gDNA, and it came from T cells, B-cell-depleted T cells, or PBMCs.

Germline CDR1 and CDR2: LGHDT and YNNKEL (reference sequence). V was cut by 1 base and J by 0 bases, with 14 bases left in between. CDR3 length equals 17 residues. Authors' analysis steps: Reference gene primers were amplified, and this amplification served to estimate nucleated cell counts. Method: immunoSEQ multiplex PCR; TCRdb's copy keeps in-frame clones and lacks some. From that table come the V and J calls and clone size; the DNA was used to work out D and trimming. The table lists more than 55,000 clones, roughly 85% of them singletons. J is TRBJ2-3 and V is TRBV3-1 (or the pseudogene TRBV3-2); D ambiguous. Sequencing was performed on peripheral blood. The TCR was taken from a woman older than 75 with acute or convalescent COVID-19. The CDR3: CASSQGVSQISTDTQYF. Written as DNA, the CDR3 is TGTGCCAGCAGCCAAGGTGTGTCCCAGATTAGCACAGATACGCAGTATTTT.